This entry lists 27 T cell receptor beta chains sequenced from one sample in a study of Tregs in tolerant kidney transplant recipients. Some clones are missing from TCRdb's copy, which holds only in-frame ones; the method was immunoSEQ multiplex PCR. The table includes 200,000 to 300,000 clones, 65% to 85% detected once. Material: CD4+ T cells from blood. These receptors originate from a human donor in good health.

The V and J genes are TRBV6-6 and TRBJ1-6; D is possibly TRBD1 (5 bases). Trimming took 2 bases from V and 9 from J, leaving 11 bases between them. The CDR3 runs to 14 residues. Germline loops: CDR1 MNHNY, CDR2 SVGAGI (reference sequence). CDR3 DNA sequence: TGTGCCAGCAGTTACCTGCCGGGGGGTTCACCCCTCCACTTT. Its protein product is CASSYLPGGSPLHF.

This clone has a handful of counts. The rearrangement joins TRBV15 to TRBJ2-7, with D uncertain. Germline V gene sequence: CDR1 LNHNV, CDR2 YYDKDF (reference sequence). V lost 1 base to trimming and J lost 2 bases, with 9 bases between them. The length of the CDR3 is 14 residues. This CDR3 reads CATSRVSNTYEQYF. In DNA, the CDR3 is TGTGCCACCAGCAGAGTTTCAAATACCTACGAGCAGTACTTC.

The chain joins TRBV2 to TRBJ1-3, with D tentatively TRBD1 (6 bases). This CDR3 contains 16 residues. The germline CDR1 and CDR2 sequences are SNHLY and FYNNEI. V was clipped by 5 bases and J by 0 bases, with 14 bases between them. CDR3 coding DNA: TGTGCCAGCAGTCAACAGGGTAAATCCTCTGGAAACACCATATATTTT. Protein product: CASSQQGKSSGNTIYF.

This clone showed up just a few times. V gene TRBV9 combines with J gene TRBJ1-6, with 8 bases fitting TRBD1. The CDR3 has 14 residues. With V trimmed by 0 bases and J by 8 bases, 1 base remained unmatched. CDR1 SGDLS and CDR2 YYNGEE come from the germline V gene. The DNA for the CDR3 is TGTGCCAGCAGCGTAGGACAGGGGTATTCACCCCTCCACTTT. Residues: CASSVGQGYSPLHF. The full variable domain, its missing parts supplied by reference TRBV9 and TRBJ1-6, is DSGVTQTPKHLITATGQRVTLRCSPRSGDLSVYWYQQSLDQGLQFLIQYYNGEERAKGNILERFSAQQFPDLHSELNLSSLELGDSALYFCASSVGQGYSPLHFGNGTRLTVT.

This chain connects TRBV5-1 to TRBJ2-3, with 8 bases that match TRBD2. Germline CDR1 reads SGHRS; CDR2 reads YFSETQ. This CDR3 is built from 15 residues. Trimming took 3 bases from V and 1 from J; bases not matched to a gene: 4. Here the CDR3 reads CASSWGLVGTDTQYF. The CDR3 nucleotides read TGCGCCAGCAGCTGGGGACTAGTTGGCACAGATACGCAGTATTTT.

This chain links TRBV21-1 with TRBJ1-2. TRBV21-1 has pseudogene status. The CDR3 is 13 amino acids. The CDR3 region has the DNA TGTGCCAGCAGCAAACAGAACGGACGAAGCTACACCTTC. Encoded protein: CASSKQNGRSYTF.

As for this clone: This same CDR3 is encoded by further DNA sequences in the sample. This rearrangement joins TRBV20-1 to TRBJ2-7, with D unresolved. V lost 5 bases and J lost 0, with 5 bases in between. The germline gives CDR1 DFQATT, CDR2 SNEGSKA (reference sequence). The CDR3 runs to 11 residues. CDR3 region: CSASPSYEQYF. CDR3 sequence (DNA): TGCAGTGCTTCGCCCTCCTACGAGCAGTACTTC.

As regards this clone: Germline is not matched at one junction end, which may reflect a read error. The V gene is TRBV28, the J gene TRBJ2-5; D not resolved. CDR3 size: 12 residues. The V gene's germline CDR1 is MDHEN and CDR2 SYDVKM. CDR3 sequence: CASSLPGKIVHF. The CDR3 region has the DNA TGTGCCAGCAGTTTACCTGGCAAGATCGTACACTTC.

The chain has TRBV6-1 and TRBJ2-7; 7 positions agree with TRBD2. CDR3 length: 15 amino acids. V shed 3 bases, J shed 0 bases, and the junction held 5 bases outside the gene matches. Germline values: CDR1 MNHNS, CDR2 SASEGT. The CDR3 reads CASSEPGRISYEQYF. The CDR3 DNA is TGTGCCAGCAGTGAGCCCGGGAGGATCTCCTACGAGCAGTACTTC.

V usage is TRBV6-6 and J usage is TRBJ1-5; D gene uncertain. V lost 4 bases to trimming and J lost 7 bases, with 11 bases between them. CDR3 length equals 13 residues. The V gene's germline CDR1 is MNHNY and CDR2 SVGAGI (reference sequence). As DNA, the CDR3 is TGTGCCAGCAGTTTGATTTATGGGCAGCCCCAGCATTTT. Translated: CASSLIYGQPQHF.

The rearrangement uses TRBV19 and TRBJ1-2; D unresolved. Trimming pared 1 base from V and 2 bases from J, leaving 5 bases between. CDR1 and CDR2 (germline): LNHDA, SQIVND (reference sequence). CDR3 size: 13 residues. In DNA form, the CDR3 reads TGTGCCAGTAGTATAGGACGGAACTATGGCTACACCTTC. Its translation is CASSIGRNYGYTF.

J is TRBJ2-7 and V is TRBV29-1; D not certain. This CDR3 is 14 amino acids long. CDR1 is SQVTM and CDR2 is ANQGSEA in the germline V gene. V dropped 4 bases and J dropped 3 bases, with 16 bases sitting between them. The CDR3 DNA reads TGCAGCGTTGTGGGCCTAGAGTGGGGCTACGAGCAGTACTTC. Residues: CSVVGLEWGYEQYF.

The chain combines TRBV19 with TRBJ1-2, with 8 bases lining up with TRBD1. The CDR3 extends over 15 amino acids. The germline V gene has CDR1 LNHDA and CDR2 SQIVND (reference sequence). The V segment lost 9 bases and the J segment 0 bases; nucleotides outside the gene matches: 9. The CDR3 region is CASSDRGATNYGYTF. The CDR3 bases are TGTGCCAGCTCTGACAGGGGTGCTACTAACTATGGCTACACCTTC. Using reference TRBV19 and TRBJ1-2 for the parts outside the CDR3, the full variable domain is DGGITQSPKYLFRKEGQNVTLSCEQNLNHDAMYWYRQDPGQGLRLIYYSQIVNDFQKGDIAEGYSVSREKKESFPLTVTSAQKNPTAFYLCASSDRGATNYGYTFGSGTRLTVV.

J is TRBJ2-1 and V is TRBV5-1; D uncertain. Trimming left V 6 bases short and J 0 bases short, with 13 bases between. CDR3 length equals 15 residues. From germline, CDR1 is SGHRS and CDR2 YFSETQ. This CDR3 reads CASTPSTGSYNEQFF. The DNA for the CDR3 is TGCGCCAGCACCCCCTCGACTGGCTCCTACAATGAGCAGTTCTTC.

This clone was seen only once. This chain links TRBV30 with TRBJ1-6; no clear D. Germline CDR1 and CDR2: GTSNPN and SVGIG (reference sequence). V dropped 1 base and J dropped 10 bases, with 23 bases sitting between them. This CDR3 spans 17 amino acids. The CDR3 sequence: CAWSAGLNPGVVSPLHF. DNA for the CDR3: TGTGCCTGGAGTGCCGGGCTGAACCCGGGTGTGGTCTCACCCCTCCACTTT.

The rearrangement links TRBV29-1 to TRBJ2-3, with 14 bases aligning to TRBD2. Trimming cost V 3 bases and J 3 bases; bases outside gene matches: 11. Germline values: CDR1 SQVTM, CDR2 ANQGSEA. The CDR3 totals 18 residues. This chain's CDR3 is CSVDEYGTSGSLTDTQYF. CDR3 nucleotides: TGCAGCGTTGACGAGTACGGGACTAGCGGGAGTCTGACAGATACGCAGTATTTT.

CDR3 nucleotides: TGTGCCACCCGGACAGGGGGCAACAGCAATCAGCCCCAGCATTTT. Translation: CATRTGGNSNQPQHF. The gene calls are TRBV19 and TRBJ1-5; 11 bases agree with TRBD1. This CDR3 has 15 residues. V lost 10 bases and J lost 1; bases outside the gene matches: 6. Looked up from germline, CDR1 is LNHDA and CDR2 is SQIVND (reference sequence).

This clone was recorded a few times. The J gene is TRBJ2-3, the V gene TRBV9, with D possibly TRBD2 on 5 matching bases. Trimming removed 4 bases at V and 7 bases at J, with 16 bases between. Germline V gene lookup returns CDR1 SGDLS and CDR2 YYNGEE. The length of the CDR3 is 14 residues. The CDR3 coding sequence is TGTGCCAGCAGCCCGGACTGGCGCGGAAATACGCAGTATTTT. This encodes CASSPDWRGNTQYF.

The genes are TRBV10-2 and TRBJ2-1, with no clear D. V gave up 6 bases and J gave up 5 bases, with 8 bases separating them. This CDR3 has 12 amino acids. From germline, CDR1 is WSHSY and CDR2 SAAADI. CDR3 in amino acids: CASRETNNEQFF. As DNA, the CDR3 is TGCGCCAGCAGAGAGACAAACAATGAGCAGTTCTTC.

This clone occurred once. DNA for the CDR3: TGCGCCAGCAGCCCCTCGCGGGGATCCAACTATGGCTACACCTTC. Translated, it gives CASSPSRGSNYGYTF. The rearrangement links TRBV4-1 to TRBJ1-2; D gene uncertain. The CDR3 length is 15 residues. Germline V lookup: CDR1 MGHRA, CDR2 YSYEKL. V was clipped by 4 bases and J by 2 bases, with 14 bases between them.

The genes are TRBV27 and TRBJ2-7; 7 bases line up with TRBD1. Germline V gives CDR1 MNHEY, CDR2 SMNVEV (reference sequence). Trimming at V came to 5 bases and at J to 6 bases, leaving 4 bases not matched to a gene. The CDR3 has 12 amino acids. CDR3 in DNA: TGTGCCAGCAGTGAATACAGGGGCGAGCAGTACTTC. Its protein is CASSEYRGEQYF.

This clone was detected a few times. This chain links TRBV5-6 with TRBJ2-1; D may correspond to TRBD1 or TRBD2 (5 bases each). CDR3 length: 12 residues. Trimming shortened V by 3 bases and J by 6 bases, and 7 bases separated the two germline ends. CDR1 is SGHDT, CDR2 YYEEEE, per germline. The CDR3, as DNA: TGTGCCAGCAGCTGGGGGTTCAATGAGCAGTTCTTC. This sequence encodes CASSWGFNEQFF.

This clone was recorded once. The chain uses TRBV19 and TRBJ1-1; weak D call: TRBD1 (5 bases). Trimming cost V 3 bases and J 5 bases, with 7 bases left between them. This CDR3 has 12 residues. Per the germline V gene, CDR1 is LNHDA and CDR2 is SQIVND (reference sequence). The CDR3 sequence is CASSMGGTEAFF. CDR3 nucleotides: TGTGCCAGTAGTATGGGGGGAACTGAAGCTTTCTTT.

The CDR3 DNA follows: TGTGCCAGCAGCTCGGGACAGGGCCATCAGCCCCAGCATTTT. Protein product: CASSSGQGHQPQHF. This sequence joins TRBV5-8 and TRBJ1-5, with 9 bases lining up with TRBD1. The germline V gene has CDR1 SGHTS and CDR2 YDEGEE. The CDR3 runs to 14 residues. With 3 bases clipped from V and 5 bases from J, the junction kept 3 bases outside the gene matches. The complete variable domain, with remaining parts taken from reference TRBV5-8 and TRBJ1-5, reads EAGVTQSPTHLIKTRGQQATLRCSPISGHTSVYWYQQALGLGLQFLLWYDEGEERNRGNFPPRFSGRQFPNYSSELNVNALELEDSALYLCASSSGQGHQPQHFGDGTRLSIL.

CDR3 amino acids: CASSLSDRQETQYF. As DNA, the CDR3 is TGTGCCAGCAGCTTATCCGACAGACAAGAGACCCAGTACTTC. The chain recombines TRBV11-3 with TRBJ2-5, with D possibly TRBD1 on 5 matching bases. The length of the CDR3 is 14 residues. The germline V gene has CDR1 SGHNT and CDR2 YENEEA. The V end was cut by 2 bases, the J end by 2 bases, with 9 bases between. The complete variable domain, with remaining parts taken from reference TRBV11-3 and TRBJ2-5, reads EAGVVQSPRYKIIEKKQPVAFWCNPISGHNTLYWYLQNLGQGPELLIRYENEEAVDDSQLPKDRFSAERLKGVDSTLKIQPAELGDSAVYLCASSLSDRQETQYFGPGTRLLVL.

This sequence joins TRBV7-9 and TRBJ2-1; TRBD2 is a possible D gene (6 bases). Germline V lookup: CDR1 SEHNR, CDR2 FQNEAQ (reference sequence). CDR3 length: 15 amino acids. With 4 bases removed from V and 1 base from J, the gap between germline ends came to 11 bases. This CDR3 is CASSSPAGSYNEQFF. CDR3 coding DNA: TGTGCCAGCAGCTCCCCCGCGGGGTCCTACAATGAGCAGTTCTTC.

Only a few counts were recorded for this clone. The chain combines TRBV7-2 with TRBJ2-7; 7 bases match TRBD2. From germline, CDR1 is SGHTA and CDR2 FQGNSA. With 5 bases clipped from V and 0 bases from J, the junction kept 7 bases outside the gene matches. The CDR3 loop spans 15 amino acids. The CDR3 coding sequence is TGTGCCAGCAGCCGGACTAGTCTTCCCTCCTACGAGCAGTACTTC. It is translated as CASSRTSLPSYEQYF.